Listed below are T cell receptor beta chains from one sample, sequenced in a study of blood T cell repertoires in COVID-19. The data were produced by immunoSEQ multiplex PCR, yet TCRdb's version contains in-frame clones alone and is incomplete. The table shows some 190,000 clones, with 86% occurring only once. Specimen: PBMCs or T cells enriched from blood (not recorded which). The receptor source for this set is a woman aged 40 to 50 in a cohort exposed to, infected with or recovered from COVID-19 (not recorded which). Each CDR3 is given with its conserved first and last residue. The D gene is left open where the match is weak.

J,D,V,CDR3,DNA
TRBJ2-5,TRBD2,TRBV29-1,CSVATSGTETQYF,TGCAGCGTGGCGACTAGCGGGACGGAGACCCAGTACTTC
TRBJ1-1,TRBD1,TRBV10-2,CASGTAARGTEAFF,TGCGCCAGCGGTACGGCGGCCAGGGGGACTGAAGCTTTCTTT
TRBJ1-6,-,TRBV6-5,CASSRGHPAGSPLHF,TGTGCCAGCAGTAGGGGACACCCAGCAGGTTCACCCCTCCACTTT
TRBJ1-6,TRBD1,TRBV19,CASSTGQGLGLFSPLHF,TGTGCCAGTAGTACGGGACAGGGGTTGGGTTTGTTTTCACCCCTCCACTTT
TRBJ1-1,-,TRBV5-5,CASSDDLNTEAFF,TGTGCCAGCAGCGATGACTTGAACACTGAAGCTTTCTTT
TRBJ2-1,TRBD1,TRBV15,CATSRDPGTGLDNEQFF,TGTGCCACCAGCAGAGATCCCGGGACAGGGTTGGACAATGAGCAGTTCTTC
TRBJ1-1,-,TRBV5-1,CASSLAGPNTEAFF,TGCGCCAGCAGCTTGGCAGGGCCGAACACTGAAGCTTTCTTT
TRBJ2-7,-,TRBV19,CASSIGGHPYEQYF,TGTGCCAGTAGTATCGGGGGGCATCCCTACGAGCAGTACTTC
TRBJ1-2,-,TRBV7-9,CASSYRDQYYGYTF,TGTGCCAGCAGCTACAGGGACCAGTACTATGGCTACACCTTC
TRBJ2-7,-,TRBV27,CASSIQGTWWDEQYF,TGTGCCAGCAGTATACAGGGAACCTGGTGGGACGAGCAGTACTTC
TRBJ1-1,TRBD1,TRBV13,CASSFSDRGNTEAFF,TGTGCCAGCAGCTTTTCGGACAGGGGGAACACTGAAGCTTTCTTT